This TCR beta chain is drawn from a study of CD8 T cells in Susac syndrome. The RNA, about 0.5 to 1 ug, was put through reverse transcription using random hexamers. TCRdb re-derived calls from the immunoSEQ multiplex PCR reads in MiXCR, one entry per CDR3 protein. The sample records a few hundred thousand distinct CDR3 sequences, over 75% being singletons. From blood CD8+ and CD4+ T cells, the TCR beta chain was sequenced. With 4 bases removed from V and 3 bases from J, the gap between germline ends came to 11 bases. CDR1 is SGHNT and CDR2 is YYREEE in the germline V gene (reference sequence). The CDR3 spans 14 residues.

The rearrangement joins TRBV5-4 to TRBJ2-1; D is perhaps TRBD2 (5 bases). Source material: CD8+ T cells from PBMCs. The origin of this receptor is a human donor with multiple sclerosis. Here the CDR3 DNA reads TGTGCCAGCAGCCATTGGGAGATCTACAATGAGCAGTTCTTC. It yields the protein CASSHWEIYNEQFF.